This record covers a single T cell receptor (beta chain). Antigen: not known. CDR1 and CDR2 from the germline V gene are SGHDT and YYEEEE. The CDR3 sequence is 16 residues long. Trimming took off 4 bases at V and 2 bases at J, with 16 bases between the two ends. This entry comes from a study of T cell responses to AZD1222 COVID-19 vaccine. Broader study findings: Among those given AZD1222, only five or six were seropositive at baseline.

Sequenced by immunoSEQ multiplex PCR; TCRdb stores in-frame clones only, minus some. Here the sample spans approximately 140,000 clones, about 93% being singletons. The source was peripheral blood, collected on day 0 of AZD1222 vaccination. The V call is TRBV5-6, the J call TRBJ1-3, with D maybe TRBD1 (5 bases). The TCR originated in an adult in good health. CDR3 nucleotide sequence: TGTGCCAGCAGCCTGACAGCTATACTGCCTGGAAACACCATATATTTT. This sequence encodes CASSLTAILPGNTIYF.